This TCR beta chain was obtained from a study of T cells in Graves' hyperthyroidism and ophthalmopathy. RNA transcripts were the template for amplifying TCR beta CDR3 regions. Carried out on the TCR CDR3, a first-round RT-PCR used the HTBI primer set. TCRdb re-called the multiplex PCR reads through MiXCR, storing one row per CDR3 protein. The table lists hundreds of thousands of distinct CDR3 sequences, 15% to 20% of them singletons. A few counts support this clonotype. CDR1 and CDR2 from the germline V gene are DFQATT and SNEGSKA (reference sequence). The length of the CDR3 is 12 residues. Trimming took off 5 bases at V and 8 bases at J, with 13 bases between the two ends.

This TCR derives from a woman aged 40 to 55 with Graves' ophthalmopathy. The chain joins TRBV20-1 to TRBJ2-1; D is ambiguous. Sequencing was performed on blood. Here the CDR3 DNA reads TGCAGTGCTTCGTTGATTTGGCATGAGCAGTTCTTC. This codes for CSASLIWHEQFF.